A selection of T cell receptor beta chains follows, all from one sample in a study of blood T cell repertoires in COVID-19. The method was immunoSEQ multiplex PCR; TCRdb's version includes in-frame clones alone and lacks a portion of them. This sample yields roughly 180,000 clones, of which more than 80% are seen a single time; roughly 6.2% belongs to the top ten. Sequencing was done on a sample of PBMCs or T cells enriched from blood (not recorded which). The receptor source for this set is a man aged 40-50 years who had recovered from COVID-19. CDR3s include the opening cysteine and the closing phenylalanine or tryptophan. A D gene is named only where the DNA matches it firmly. Clone size is shown for a subset of rows, as once, few, many or a class of expanded clone.

len	abundance	v_gene	j_gene	d_gene	CDR3nt	CDR3aa
14	.	TRBV5-6	TRBJ1-2	.	TGTGCCAGCAGCTTGGGGTCGGTGGGCAAAGGCTACACCTTC	CASSLGSVGKGYTF
13	.	TRBV27	TRBJ2-1	.	TGTGCCAGCAGTCCTACCGGGACTAATGAGCAGTTCTTC	CASSPTGTNEQFF
15	.	TRBV19	TRBJ2-3	TRBD1	TGTGCCAGTAGTACCACGGGACAGGTCACAGATACGCAGTATTTT	CASSTTGQVTDTQYF
16	once	TRBV18	TRBJ2-3	TRBD1	TGTGCCAGCTCACTCGCCCTGGGACAGATCACAGATACGCAGTATTTT	CASSLALGQITDTQYF
15	.	TRBV6-5	TRBJ1-1	.	TGTGCCAGCAGTTACTCTTGGGAGATCGACACTGAAGCTTTCTTT	CASSYSWEIDTEAFF
15	.	TRBV2	TRBJ1-5	.	TGTGCCAGCAGTAGACAGGTTCTTAGCAATCAGCCCCAGCATTTT	CASSRQVLSNQPQHF
18	.	TRBV5-8	TRBJ1-1	.	TGTGCCAGCAGCTTGGAGGACGGGACAAGCTGGGGGAACACTGAAGCTTTCTTT	CASSLEDGTSWGNTEAFF
15	.	TRBV5-1	TRBJ2-1	.	TGCGCCAGCTCACAAATGGGGGGATCCTACAATGAGCAGTTCTTC	CASSQMGGSYNEQFF
16	.	TRBV4-1	TRBJ1-5	.	TGCGCCAGCAGCCAAGGTCTAGGGTTCGGGGATCAGCCCCAGCATTTT	CASSQGLGFGDQPQHF
16	.	TRBV4-2	TRBJ2-7	TRBD2	TGTGCCAGCAGCCAGGCGGGGGGGAGGGCCTCCTACGAGCAGTACTTC	CASSQAGGRASYEQYF
18	.	TRBV21-1	TRBJ2-1	.	TGTGCCAGCTTGTCTCACTTTCTCGGGACAGGGGCCTACAATGAGCAGTTCTTC	CASLSHFLGTGAYNEQFF
14	.	TRBV15	TRBJ1-1	.	TGTGCCACCAGCAGAGAAACGGGTAACACTGAAGCTTTCTTT	CATSRETGNTEAFF
18	.	TRBV5-6	TRBJ1-2	TRBD1	TGTGCCAGCAGCGTACGCAGACAGGGAGGAGGGAATAACTATGGCTACACCTTC	CASSVRRQGGGNNYGYTF
14	.	TRBV14	TRBJ2-7	TRBD1	TGTGCCAGCAGCCAAGCCCAGGGGGCCCACGAGCAGTACTTC	CASSQAQGAHEQYF
15	.	TRBV11-2	TRBJ2-3	TRBD1	TGTGCCAGCAGGTTAACAGGGGCGGTCACAGATACGCAGTATTTT	CASRLTGAVTDTQYF
14	few	TRBV9	TRBJ2-7	.	TGTGCCAGCAGCGTCCTAGCTGTCGACTACGAGCAGTACTTC	CASSVLAVDYEQYF
17	once	TRBV11-2	TRBJ2-5	TRBD2	TGTGCCAGCAGCTTAGTCCCTAGCGGGTTAGGCAGAGAGACCCAGTACTTC	CASSLVPSGLGRETQYF
13	.	TRBV19	TRBJ1-2	.	TGTGCCAGTAGTATATTGACAGGTTATGGCTACACCTTC	CASSILTGYGYTF
15	.	TRBV7-6	TRBJ2-3	TRBD1	TGTGCCAGCAGCTTAACCGGACAGGGGTCAGATACGCAGTATTTT	CASSLTGQGSDTQYF
13	once	TRBV7-7	TRBJ2-2	.	TGTGCTAGCTCCCCCCAGGGCTCCGGGGAGCTGTTTTTT	CASSPQGSGELFF
14	once	TRBV3-1/TRBV3-2	TRBJ1-5	.	TGTGCCAGCAGCCAAGGGAGAGGGCTTCAGCCCCAGCATTTT	CASSQGRGLQPQHF
14	.	TRBV5-8	TRBJ1-1	.	TGTGCCAGCAGCTTGGACACGGGAAACACTGAAGCTTTCTTT	CASSLDTGNTEAFF
14	.	TRBV10-1	TRBJ2-7	.	TGCGCCAGCAGTGATGGAGGCCTCTCCTACGAGCAGTACTTC	CASSDGGLSYEQYF
12	.	TRBV18	TRBJ2-3	.	TGTGCCAGCTCACCACCCGGTGATACGCAGTATTTT	CASSPPGDTQYF
13	.	TRBV4-1	TRBJ1-4	.	TGCGCCAGCAGCCAGAGGCCTAATGAAAAACTGTTTTTT	CASSQRPNEKLFF
20	.	TRBV15	TRBJ1-5	TRBD1	TGTGCCACCAGCGCAGATCGACAGGGAATGGGATCGTATAGCAATCAGCCCCAGCATTTT	CATSADRQGMGSYSNQPQHF
13	.	TRBV19	TRBJ1-5	.	TGTGCCAGTAGTACCAGGGGAGAACAGCCCCAGCATTTT	CASSTRGEQPQHF
15	.	TRBV10-3	TRBJ2-1	TRBD2	TGTGCCATCAGTGCGCCTAGCGGGGGGGCCAATGAGCAGTTCTTC	CAISAPSGGANEQFF
15	.	TRBV9	TRBJ1-1	.	TGTGCCAGCAGCGTAGTTGACAGCAAGAACACTGAAGCTTTCTTT	CASSVVDSKNTEAFF
17	.	TRBV11-2	TRBJ2-1	.	TGTGCCAGCAGCTTAGCGGCGGGGCGAGCTTCCTACAATGAGCAGTTCTTC	CASSLAAGRASYNEQFF
15	.	TRBV28	TRBJ1-2	.	TGTGCCAGCATTAGGGAGGGAGGGTGGAATTATGGCTACACCTTC	CASIREGGWNYGYTF
15	few	TRBV19	TRBJ1-5	.	TGTGCCAGTAGTCTTGGGGCGCTGGATGGTCAGCCCCAGCATTTT	CASSLGALDGQPQHF
10	.	TRBV29-1	TRBJ2-1	.	TGCAGCGTTGCGGGGATTGAGCAGTTCTTC	CSVAGIEQFF
18	.	TRBV5-1	TRBJ1-6	TRBD1	TGCGCCAGCAGTTTCCGTCGACAGGGGGATACGAATAATTCACCCCTCCACTTT	CASSFRRQGDTNNSPLHF
13	.	TRBV29-1	TRBJ2-2	.	TGCAGCGGCGGGACAGCCTCTACCGGGGAGCTGTTTTTT	CSGGTASTGELFF
16	.	TRBV23-1	TRBJ2-6	.	TGCGCCAGCAGTCAAGGCAGGCGCCGGAGGGCCAACGTCCTGACTTTC	CASSQGRRRRANVLTF
16	once	TRBV4-1	TRBJ1-3	.	TGCGCCAGCAGCCAAGATAGGACCCTCGTCGGGGACACCATATATTTT	CASSQDRTLVGDTIYF
14	.	TRBV29-1	TRBJ1-4	TRBD1	TGCAGCGTGGGTGACAGGGTGGTTGTGGGAAAACTGTTTTTT	CSVGDRVVVGKLFF
15	.	TRBV19	TRBJ2-2	TRBD2	TGTGCCAGTAGTACAGGACTAGCGGTTACCGGGGAGCTGTTTTTT	CASSTGLAVTGELFF
14	.	TRBV27	TRBJ2-7	.	TGTGCCAGCAGTTTACTGGGCAGATCCTACGAGCAGTACTTC	CASSLLGRSYEQYF
17	.	TRBV4-2	TRBJ1-4	.	TGTGCCAGCAGCCCCCGAGGTCCTACCGCAACTAATGAAAAACTGTTTTTT	CASSPRGPTATNEKLFF
13	.	TRBV29-1	TRBJ1-1	TRBD1	TGCAGCGTTGAGGTAGGGGGCGGGACTGAAGCTTTCTTT	CSVEVGGGTEAFF
14	.	TRBV19	TRBJ2-3	TRBD2	TGTGCCAGTAGTATCCTAGCGGGACGTGATACGCAGTATTTT	CASSILAGRDTQYF
15	.	TRBV11-3	TRBJ2-3	TRBD1	TGTGCCAGCAGCTTTGCAGGGACAGAAGGGGATACGCAGTATTTT	CASSFAGTEGDTQYF